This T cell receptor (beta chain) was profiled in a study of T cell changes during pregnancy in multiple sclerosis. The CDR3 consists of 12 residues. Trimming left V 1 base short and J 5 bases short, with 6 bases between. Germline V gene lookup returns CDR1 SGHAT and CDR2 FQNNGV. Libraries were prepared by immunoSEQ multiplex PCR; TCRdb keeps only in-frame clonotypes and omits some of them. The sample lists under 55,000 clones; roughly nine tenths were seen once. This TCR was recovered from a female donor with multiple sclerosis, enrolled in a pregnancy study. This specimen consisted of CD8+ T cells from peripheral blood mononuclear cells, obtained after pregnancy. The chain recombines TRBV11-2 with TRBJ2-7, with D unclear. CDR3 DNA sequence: TGTGCCAGCAGCTTAGTCGCGGACGAGCAGTACTTC. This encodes CASSLVADEQYF.